The present entry profiles one T cell receptor (beta chain) with its context. No cognate antigen has been identified for it. Per-base quality was not reported, and no clone a single base away is much larger than it. The sample is drawn from a study of blood T cell repertoires in COVID-19 (dated by TCRdb to about 2020). Concerning the study at large: The collaborator samples originated in the United States, Italy and Spain and spanned the acute and convalescent phases of COVID-19. The material from the prospective study consisted of cDNA or gDNA derived from T cells, B-cell-depleted T cells, or PBMCs. Deeply sampled blood TCRbeta repertoires from subjects exposed to, actively infected with, or recovered from COVID-19 were included in the dataset. A freely available public database, intended as a resource for researchers studying the immune response to SARS-CoV-2, is where the repertoires were released. Samples were obtained from the ongoing ImmuneRACE study (first 160 participants) and from some 1,200 subjects provided by 6 global collaborators. Nearly every sample came with metadata listing a de-identified subject ID, COVID-19 status, age in years and sex. Where available, HLA class I and class II types were taken from metadata supplied by the sample provider and were not determined by assay-based typing.

On the study overall, not on this receptor specifically: How much clinical and demographic metadata was included differed by source and by participant, and the metadata was provided uncurated.

TCRbeta CDR3 regions were amplified from genomic DNA by means of the immunoSEQ Assay, a bias-controlled multiplex PCR. From the authors' description of their analysis: Within the assay, amplification of reference gene primers was used to estimate how many nucleated cells each sample contained. Sequence reads were collapsed and filtered to measure the absolute abundance of every unique TCRbeta CDR3 rearrangement. For each sample, productive Simpson clonality was calculated as the square root of Simpson's diversity index over productive rearrangements. Sourced from immuneACCESS, this table was stored by TCRdb with only in-frame sequences that have V and J called. A share of the clones is absent; for the studies checked, an unresolved V gene accounts for under half, and the remainder has no known explanation. D and trimming were read from the DNA, whereas the V and J calls and clone size are those reported in that table. The sample contains around 310,000 clones, around 90% of them found a single time. The ten largest account for 1% of the sample.

At one collaborating source in Seattle, patients were enrolled during active infection and were followed longitudinally through the course of disease. Each collaborating institution followed its own protocols to collect whole blood in K2EDTA tubes. For TCRbeta analysis, collaborators shipped samples in one of three forms: frozen whole blood, isolated PBMCs, or DNA extracted from either of those sample types. Source material: peripheral blood. This clonotype was obtained from a woman between 40 and 55 years old with COVID-19, enrolled during active disease.

The nucleotide sequence reads TGCAGCGTACAACAGGCCAATGAAAAACTGTTTTTT. It codes for CSVQQANEKLFF. The V and J segments used are TRBV29-1 and TRBJ1-4; possibly the D gene is TRBD1, per 5 matching bases. V and J are truncated by 6 bases and 5 bases respectively, leaving an intervening sequence of 10 bases. The CDR3, cysteine through phenylalanine, is 12 amino acids long. The CDR3 DNA has 36 bases and is translated from base 1. The germline V gene sets CDR1 to SQVTM and CDR2 to ANQGSEA.